These T cell receptor beta chains were read from a single sample in a study of breast tumors, draining lymph nodes, adjacent tissues. MiXCR was run by TCRdb on the multiplex PCR reads, yielding one entry per CDR3 protein. Here the sample spans roughly 260,000 distinct CDR3 sequences, 30% being singletons. Sequencing was carried out using axillary lymph node tissue. The receptors were sampled from a female donor with breast cancer. Some clones in this sample may be carry-over from other donors' samples. Both conserved end residues are part of each CDR3. The D gene is left open where the match is weak. Some rows have no size entry. The others give once, few or many, or a class for an expanded clone.

D: .; V: TRBV7-2; size: many; J: TRBJ2-1; CDR3: CASSLSSNEQFF; DNA: TGTGCCAGCAGCTTGAGTAGCAATGAGCAGTTCTTC
D: TRBD2; V: TRBV12-3/TRBV12-4; size: many; J: TRBJ2-1; CDR3: CASSLAGDPYNEQFF; DNA: TGTGCCAGCAGTCTAGCGGGAGACCCCTACAATGAGCAGTTCTTC
D: .; V: TRBV3-1; size: few; J: TRBJ2-3; CDR3: CASSQNWRNTDTQYF; DNA: TGTGCCAGCAGCCAAAATTGGCGGAACACAGATACGCAGTATTTT
D: .; V: TRBV7-9; size: .; J: TRBJ2-3; CDR3: CASRSSADTQYF; DNA: TGTGCCAGCCGCAGCTCGGCAGATACGCAGTATTTT
D: TRBD1; V: TRBV2; size: many; J: TRBJ2-7; CDR3: CASRLGQGVYEQYF; DNA: TGTGCCAGCCGCTTGGGACAGGGGGTCTACGAGCAGTACTTC
D: .; V: TRBV10-2; size: many; J: TRBJ1-4; CDR3: CASRDGQLNEKLFF; DNA: TGCGCCAGCAGGGACGGACAGCTTAATGAAAAACTGTTTTTT
D: TRBD2; V: TRBV11-2; size: many; J: TRBJ2-2; CDR3: CASSLMQTSGYTGELFF; DNA: TGTGCCAGCAGCTTAATGCAGACTAGCGGATACACCGGGGAGCTGTTTTTT
D: TRBD2; V: TRBV19; size: .; J: TRBJ2-2; CDR3: CASSMGLVVTGELFF; DNA: TGTGCCAGTAGTATGGGACTAGTCGTCACCGGGGAGCTGTTTTTT
D: TRBD1; V: TRBV6-6; size: many; J: TRBJ2-7; CDR3: CASLGQADYEQYF; DNA: TGTGCCAGTCTGGGACAGGCAGACTACGAGCAGTACTTC
D: .; V: TRBV15; size: many; J: TRBJ2-5; CDR3: CATSRTMRPYQETQYF; DNA: TGTGCCACCAGCAGGACCATGAGGCCTTACCAAGAGACCCAGTACTTC
D: TRBD2; V: TRBV7-3; size: once; J: TRBJ2-7; CDR3: CATKLLAGMTYEQYF; DNA: TGTGCCACCAAATTACTAGCGGGAATGACCTACGAGCAGTACTTC
D: .; V: TRBV29-1; size: many; J: TRBJ2-7; CDR3: CSVLTVSVGEQYF; DNA: TGCAGCGTATTGACAGTTTCGGTGGGAGAGCAGTACTTC
D: TRBD2; V: TRBV2; size: many; J: TRBJ2-7; CDR3: CASRKEGTGLAGEQYF; DNA: TGTGCCAGCAGGAAAGAGGGGACTGGATTAGCGGGCGAGCAGTACTTC
D: .; V: TRBV6-2/TRBV6-3; size: many; J: TRBJ2-7; CDR3: CASSYGAEQYF; DNA: TGTGCCAGCAGTTACGGGGCCGAGCAGTACTTC
D: TRBD1; V: TRBV10-2; size: .; J: TRBJ2-7; CDR3: CESRDRPPYEQYF; DNA: TGCGAAAGCCGGGACAGGCCACCCTACGAGCAGTACTTC
D: .; V: TRBV7-9; size: many; J: TRBJ2-1; CDR3: CASSLGGLGNEQFF; DNA: TGTGCCAGCAGCTTAGGAGGGCTTGGCAATGAGCAGTTCTTC
D: TRBD1; V: TRBV5-8; size: many; J: TRBJ2-6; CDR3: CASSKSGQGAAGANVLTF; DNA: TGTGCCAGCAGCAAATCGGGACAGGGGGCGGCGGGGGCCAACGTCCTGACTTTC
D: .; V: TRBV25-1; size: few; J: TRBJ1-2; CDR3: CASSDRANYGYTF; DNA: TGTGCCAGCAGTGATCGTGCTAACTATGGCTACACCTTC
D: .; V: TRBV7-3; size: many; J: TRBJ2-6; CDR3: CASSPPPYPRAGANVLTF; DNA: TGTGCCAGCAGCCCTCCACCCTATCCCAGGGCTGGGGCCAACGTCCTGACTTTC
D: TRBD2; V: TRBV6-9; size: .; J: TRBJ2-7; CDR3: CASSASREDHEQHF; DNA: TGTGCCAGCAGTGCGTCGCGGGAGGACCACGAGCAGCACTTC
D: TRBD2; V: TRBV29-1; size: many; J: TRBJ2-2; CDR3: CSVDQGGSGELFF; DNA: TGCAGCGTTGATCAGGGAGGGTCCGGGGAGCTGTTTTTT
D: .; V: TRBV20-1; size: .; J: TRBJ1-1; CDR3: CSASSGSSGGFEAFF; DNA: TGCAGTGCTAGTTCCGGTTCTTCGGGGGGCTTTGAAGCTTTCTTT
D: .; V: TRBV20-1; size: many; J: TRBJ2-7; CDR3: CSARSELSSYEQYF; DNA: TGCAGTGCTAGATCAGAACTAAGCTCCTACGAGCAGTACTTC
D: TRBD1; V: TRBV10-3; size: .; J: TRBJ1-1; CDR3: CAISEVWGQGARAFF; DNA: TGTGCCATCAGTGAAGTATGGGGACAGGGGGCTAGGGCTTTCTTT
D: TRBD1; V: TRBV30; size: few; J: TRBJ2-1; CDR3: CAWSDPGTGQSNEQFF; DNA: TGTGCCTGGAGTGACCCTGGGACAGGGCAGTCCAATGAGCAGTTCTTC
D: .; V: TRBV4-2; size: many; J: TRBJ2-1; CDR3: CASSQGALSEQFF; DNA: TGTGCCAGCAGCCAAGGGGCCTTGAGTGAGCAGTTCTTC
D: TRBD2; V: TRBV7-8; size: many; J: TRBJ2-7; CDR3: CASSLGVAGGGNEQYF; DNA: TGTGCCAGCAGCTTAGGGGTAGCGGGAGGAGGGAACGAGCAGTACTTC
D: .; V: TRBV19; size: many; J: TRBJ2-7; CDR3: CASTAIPGPYEQYF; DNA: TGTGCCAGTACCGCTATCCCGGGGCCCTACGAGCAGTACTTC
D: .; V: TRBV11-2; size: many; J: TRBJ2-7; CDR3: CASSPQLRQTLYEQYF; DNA: TGTGCCAGCAGCCCCCAACTTCGACAGACTCTCTACGAGCAGTACTTC
D: .; V: TRBV18; size: .; J: TRBJ2-3; CDR3: CASSPLPSADTQYF; DNA: TGTGCCAGCTCACCACTTCCCTCCGCAGATACGCAGTATTTT
D: TRBD1; V: TRBV12-3/TRBV12-4; size: many; J: TRBJ2-1; CDR3: CASRTDRAGSYNEQFF; DNA: TGTGCCAGCAGAACGGACAGGGCAGGGTCCTACAATGAGCAGTTCTTC
D: .; V: TRBV11-3; size: .; J: TRBJ1-1; CDR3: CASSSGLVGTEAFF; DNA: TGTGCCAGCAGCTCGGGACTTGTTGGCACTGAAGCTTTCTTT
D: .; V: TRBV7-9; size: .; J: TRBJ2-2; CDR3: CASSNIPYEQYFGQLFF; DNA: .
D: TRBD2; V: TRBV20-1; size: many; J: TRBJ2-1; CDR3: CSAASPGTSFPNEQFF; DNA: TGCAGTGCTGCCAGCCCCGGGACTAGCTTCCCCAATGAGCAGTTCTTC
D: .; V: TRBV6-5; size: many; J: TRBJ1-2; CDR3: CASRHQNGYTF; DNA: TGTGCCAGCAGACACCAGAACGGCTACACCTTC
D: TRBD2; V: TRBV9; size: many; J: TRBJ2-2; CDR3: CASSPAFASGNTGELFF; DNA: TGTGCCAGCAGCCCTGCATTTGCTAGCGGAAACACCGGGGAGCTGTTTTTT
D: TRBD1; V: TRBV28; size: few; J: TRBJ1-4; CDR3: CASSLWGQGSEKLFF; DNA: TGTGCCAGCAGTTTATGGGGACAGGGGAGTGAAAAACTGTTTTTT
D: .; V: TRBV19; size: many; J: TRBJ2-2; CDR3: CASSTGTGELFF; DNA: TGTGCCAGTAGCACAGGCACCGGGGAGCTGTTTTTT
D: TRBD1; V: TRBV20-1; size: many; J: TRBJ2-3; CDR3: CSARDPGAGGIWTDTQYF; DNA: TGCAGTGCTAGAGATCCGGGAGCAGGGGGCATTTGGACAGATACGCAGTATTTT
D: TRBD2; V: TRBV6-5; size: .; J: TRBJ2-5; CDR3: CASSHLAGWQAETQHF; DNA: TGTGCCAGCAGTCACTTAGCGGGATGGCAGGCAGAGACCCAGCACTTC
D: .; V: TRBV6-1; size: .; J: TRBJ2-7; CDR3: CASSEAEWGTYEQYF; DNA: TGTGCCAGCAGTGAAGCGGAGTGGGGAACCTACGAGCAGTACTTC
D: TRBD1; V: TRBV25-1; size: .; J: TRBJ2-1; CDR3: CASSEGLTGAGNEQFF; DNA: TGTGCCAGCAGTGAAGGGTTAACAGGGGCCGGCAATGAGCAGTTCTTC
D: .; V: TRBV20-1; size: many; J: TRBJ2-3; CDR3: CSARGGPYTDTQYF; DNA: TGCAGTGCTCGAGGGGGACCTTACACAGATACGCAGTATTTT
D: TRBD2; V: TRBV10-2; size: many; J: TRBJ2-5; CDR3: CASSDPGPSGRGETQYF; DNA: TGCGCCAGCAGTGACCCTGGGCCTAGCGGGAGGGGAGAGACCCAGTACTTC
D: TRBD1; V: TRBV7-9; size: many; J: TRBJ1-3; CDR3: CASSLWTGRSGNTIYF; DNA: TGTGCCAGCAGCTTATGGACAGGGAGATCCGGAAACACCATATATTTT
D: TRBD2; V: TRBV3-1; size: few; J: TRBJ2-7; CDR3: CASSQAGGSGEQYF; DNA: TGTGCCAGCAGCCAAGCGGGGGGATCTGGCGAGCAGTACTTC
D: TRBD2; V: TRBV5-1; size: many; J: TRBJ2-7; CDR3: CASSPTSGTYEQYF; DNA: TGCGCCAGCAGCCCTACTAGCGGGACCTACGAGCAGTACTTC
D: TRBD2; V: TRBV10-3; size: .; J: TRBJ2-7; CDR3: CASREGSGRAGYEQCF; DNA: TGTGCCAGTCGGGAAGGTAGCGGGAGGGCCGGCTACGAGCAGTGCTTC
D: TRBD2; V: TRBV6-1; size: .; J: TRBJ2-7; CDR3: CASRDSASGLYNEQYF; DNA: TGTGCCAGCAGAGACAGTGCTAGCGGCCTCTACAACGAGCAGTACTTC
D: .; V: TRBV5-1; size: many; J: TRBJ2-1; CDR3: CASSEAGRQDNEQFF; DNA: TGCGCCAGCTCCGAGGCGGGACGGCAAGACAATGAGCAGTTCTTC